The source of this TCR beta chain is a study of shared clonotypes between healthy human individuals. TCRdb's table, derived via immunoSEQ multiplex PCR, lists solely in-frame clones and lacks some. In the table there are more than 1.2 million clones, about 98.5% of which are singletons. Trimming removed 3 bases from V and 6 bases from J; junction bases left unmatched: 2. The germline V gene encodes CDR1 SEHNR and CDR2 FQNEAQ (reference sequence). This CDR3 spans 13 amino acids. The chain has TRBV7-9 and TRBJ2-5; 9 bases agree with TRBD1. Sequenced material: naive CD4+ T cells sorted from blood. Specified subset: CD45RA+ positively selected. The sequence derives from a man younger than 45 in good health. As DNA, the CDR3 is TGTGCCAGCAGCTTCACAGGGGGCAAGACCCAGTACTTC. Its translation is CASSFTGGKTQYF. Looking up the rest from reference TRBV7-9 and TRBJ2-5 gives the full variable domain: DTGVSQNPRHKITKRGQNVTFRCDPISEHNRLYWYRQTLGQGPEFLTYFQNEAQLEKSRLLSDRFSAERPKGSFSTLEIQRTEQGDSAMYLCASSFTGGKTQYFGPGTRLLVL.